The rows below give T cell receptor beta chains drawn from one sample of a study of breast tumors, draining lymph nodes, adjacent tissues. TCRdb re-derived calls from the multiplex PCR reads in MiXCR, one entry per CDR3 protein. The repertoire holds 250,000 or so distinct CDR3 sequences, roughly 31% seen once, with 0.85% to 1.3% in the top ten. Sequenced sample: axillary lymph node tissue. These receptors all stem from a female donor with breast cancer. Some clones in this sample may be carry-over from other donors' samples. The CDR3 runs from the conserved cysteine through the conserved F or W. The D gene is left open where the match is weak. The size entry is marked missing in some rows and otherwise reads once, few, many or a size class.

j_call,d_call,clone_size,v_call,cdr3_nt,cdr3_aa
TRBJ1-3,-,-,TRBV30,TGTGCCTGGAGTGTACCAAACTCTGGAAACACCATATATTTT,CAWSVPNSGNTIYF
TRBJ2-1,-,many,TRBV10-1,TGCGCCAGCAGCACAGCCGTCTCCTACAATGAGCAGTTCTTC,CASSTAVSYNEQFF
TRBJ2-2,-,many,TRBV5-6,TGTGCCAGCCCGTACCCCGGCGGGGACACCGGGGAGCTGTTTTTT,CASPYPGGDTGELFF
TRBJ2-7,TRBD2,-,TRBV5-1,TGCGCCAGCAGCTCCACGACTAGCGGGAGTTACGAGCAGTACTTC,CASSSTTSGSYEQYF
TRBJ2-1,TRBD2,-,TRBV12-3/TRBV12-4,TGTGCCAGCAGTGGGACGGACGGTTCACTAGCGGGAGTCTGGTTGAATGAGCGGTTCTTC,CASSGTDGSLAGVWLNERFF
TRBJ1-3,-,many,TRBV4-1,TGCGCCAGCAGCTGGAGGGAATCCTCTGGAAACACCATATATTTT,CASSWRESSGNTIYF
TRBJ1-3,-,many,TRBV12-3/TRBV12-4,TGTGCCAGCAGCCAGAGCACCATATATTTT,CASSQSTIYF
TRBJ1-3,-,few,TRBV30,TGTGCCTGGAGCTACACCATCCGCTCTGGAAACACCATATATTTT,CAWSYTIRSGNTIYF
TRBJ2-5,-,many,TRBV7-9,TGTGCCAGCAGCACAGGATTGGAGACCCAGTACTTC,CASSTGLETQYF
TRBJ1-3,-,many,TRBV5-1,TGCGCCAGCAGCTTGATCGGCAGCTCTGGAAACACCATATATTTT,CASSLIGSSGNTIYF
TRBJ1-5,TRBD1,many,TRBV7-8,TGTGCCAGCAGCTTAGACGGCAGGGGGGCCCATCAGCCCCAGCATTTT,CASSLDGRGAHQPQHF
TRBJ2-1,TRBD2,-,TRBV7-7,TGTGCTAGCAGCTCCGGACTAGCTGTCAATGAGCAGTTCTTC,CASSSGLAVNEQFF
TRBJ2-7,TRBD2,many,TRBV11-3,TGTGCCAGCAGCTTCCGTAGCGTCGCGGGAGGGCCACGCGAGCAGTACTTC,CASSFRSVAGGPREQYF
TRBJ2-7,-,many,TRBV5-1,TGCGCCAGCAGCTTGGCCCCCGGGACAAGCACCTACGAGCAGTACTTC,CASSLAPGTSTYEQYF
TRBJ2-7,TRBD1,-,TRBV28,TGTGCCAGCAGGATACGACAGGGGATCTACGAGCAGTACTTC,CASRIRQGIYEQYF
TRBJ2-1,TRBD1,many,TRBV9,TGTGCCAGCAGCGCCCCGGGACAGATCAATGAGCAGTTCTTC,CASSAPGQINEQFF
TRBJ2-1,-,many,TRBV11-1,TGTGCCAGCAGCTTATCCCCCAAAAATGAGCAGTTCTTC,CASSLSPKNEQFF
TRBJ2-1,TRBD2,-,TRBV30,TGTGCCTGGTCTAGCGGGAGGGACAGTGAGCAGTTCTTC,CAWSSGRDSEQFF
TRBJ1-5,-,many,TRBV4-3,TGCGCCAGCAGCCAAGACGGGGATCAGCCCCAGCATTTT,CASSQDGDQPQHF
TRBJ2-3,TRBD2,many,TRBV6-5,TGTGCCAGCAGTTACGGGACTAGCGACACAGATACGCAGTATTTT,CASSYGTSDTDTQYF
TRBJ2-5,TRBD2,many,TRBV5-5,TGTGCCAGCAGCTTGTGGACTAGCGGGAGAGGAGGAGAGACCCAGTACTTC,CASSLWTSGRGGETQYF
TRBJ1-4,-,many,TRBV5-1,TGCGCCAGCAGCTTGGTCGGAGGCGAAAAACTGTTTTTT,CASSLVGGEKLFF
TRBJ2-7,-,-,TRBV18,TGTGCCAGCTCACCACCGAGTGTAACCTACGAGCAGTACTTC,CASSPPSVTYEQYF
TRBJ2-1,-,-,TRBV24-1,TGTGCCACTGGGAGCGCGGGGTGCAATGAGCAGTTCTTC,CATGSAGCNEQFF